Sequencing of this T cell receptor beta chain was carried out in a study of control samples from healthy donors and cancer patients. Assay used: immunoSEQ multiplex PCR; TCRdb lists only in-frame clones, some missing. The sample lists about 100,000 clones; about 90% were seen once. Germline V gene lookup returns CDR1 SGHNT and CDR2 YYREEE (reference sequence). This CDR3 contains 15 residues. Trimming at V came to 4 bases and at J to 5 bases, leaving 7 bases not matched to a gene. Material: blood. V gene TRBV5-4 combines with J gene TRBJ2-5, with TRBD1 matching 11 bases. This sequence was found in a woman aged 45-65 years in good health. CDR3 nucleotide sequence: TGTGCCAGCAGCCCGCCGGGACAGGGGGAGGAGACCCAGTACTTC. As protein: CASSPPGQGEETQYF.